What follows are 28 T cell receptor beta chains derived from one specimen sequenced in a study of tumor-infiltrating lymphocytes in oesophageal squamous cell carcinoma. TCRdb reprocessed the PCR reads with MiXCR, giving one entry per CDR3 protein. In the table there are about 20,000 distinct CDR3 sequences, around 40% of which are singletons. Sequenced sample: blood. The receptors derive from a male donor with esophageal squamous cell carcinoma.

This clonotype was seen many times. V and J are TRBV18 and TRBJ2-3; 11 nucleotides line up with TRBD2. With 3 bases clipped from V and 1 base from J, the junction kept 3 bases outside the gene matches. The CDR3 covers 16 residues. CDR1 and CDR2 from the germline V gene are KGHSH and LQKENI. Here the CDR3 reads CASSPLTSGGTDTQYF. In nucleotides, the CDR3 is TGTGCCAGCTCACCGCTGACTAGCGGGGGCACAGATACGCAGTATTTT.

This clonotype has more than one count but fewer than ten. Relative to the germline gene, one junction end is altered; a read error may explain this. The chain employs TRBV7-6 and TRBJ2-5, with 9 bases lining up with TRBD2. The CDR3 is 14 residues long. Germline V CDR1 and CDR2: SGHVS, FNYEAQ. The CDR3 loop is CASSPGTSSKTQYF. DNA for the CDR3: TGTGCTAGCAGCCCGGGGACTAGCAGCAAGACCCAGTACTTC.

As to this clonotype: One base away lies a much larger clone, so this may be a sequencing read error. The chain combines TRBV2 with TRBJ2-5, with 13 bases matching TRBD2. The J call may be mistaken, given a closer DNA end match to TRBJ2-1. The CDR3 is 15 amino acids. Germline assignment: CDR1 SNHLY and CDR2 FYNNEI. DNA of the CDR3: TGTGCCAGCAGTCCGACTAGCGGGGGGAGTGAGACCCAGTTCTTC. The encoded protein is CASSPTSGGSETQFF.

This clonotype has only one observation. CDR3 amino acids: CASSLYSNQPQHF. Written as DNA, the CDR3 is TGTGCCAGCAGTTTATACAGCAATCAGCCCCAGCATTTT. The chain has TRBV28 and TRBJ1-5; D ambiguous. V was cut by 1 base and J by 1 base, with 2 bases left in between. CDR1 is MDHEN and CDR2 is SYDVKM in the germline V gene. The CDR3 sequence is 13 residues long.

About this clonotype itself: It is likely a read error, because the conserved phenylalanine at the end of the CDR3 is missing. The V gene is TRBV7-2, the J gene TRBJ2-3, with 10 bases that match TRBD1. The CDR3 length is 15 residues. After removal of 5 bases from V and 11 bases from J, the junction contained 13 bases not matched to a gene. Germline V lookup: CDR1 SGHTA, CDR2 FQGNSA. The DNA for the CDR3 is TGTGCCAGCAGCGTCATCCGGGACAGGGGCCACGAGCAGTATGTT. Its translation: CASSVIRDRGHEQYV.

The chain carries TRBV5-1 and TRBJ2-1; TRBD1 matches 7 bases. CDR3 length equals 16 residues. Germline V gene lookup returns CDR1 SGHRS and CDR2 YFSETQ. Germline trimming cut 5 bases from V and 4 bases from J; bases unmatched to any gene: 12. The DNA of the CDR3 is TGCGCCAGCAGATCTCCCTCGGGACAGCGTTACAATGAGCAGTTCTTC. Its protein is CASRSPSGQRYNEQFF.

This clonotype was found many times. This chain joins TRBV12-3 or TRBV12-4 and TRBJ1-6; D uncertain. Trimming left V 3 bases short and J 15 bases short, with 15 bases between. The CDR3 has 13 amino acids. CDR3 amino acids: CASSFWPGESLHF. CDR3 DNA: TGTGCCAGCAGTTTCTGGCCGGGAGAGAGCCTCCACTTT.

This chain uses TRBV12-3 or TRBV12-4 with TRBJ2-1; 9 bases align to TRBD2. V was clipped by 5 bases and J by 2 bases; unmatched bases: 7. The length of the CDR3 is 16 residues. In DNA form, the CDR3 reads TGTGCCAGCAGTGATATAGCGGGAGTCCCCTACAATGAGCAGTTCTTC. It encodes CASSDIAGVPYNEQFF.

Many counts were recorded for this clonotype. The CDR3 DNA sequence: TGTGCCATCAGTGAGTCGAATACCCACTATGGCTACACCTTC. Its translation: CAISESNTHYGYTF. The chain carries TRBV10-3 and TRBJ1-2; D gene uncertain. The CDR3 runs to 14 residues. V shed 0 bases and J shed 3 bases, with 8 bases lying between them. Germline CDR1 ENHRY, CDR2 SYGVKD.

This chain connects TRBV12-3 or TRBV12-4 to TRBJ2-3; D remains unclear. The CDR3 has 12 residues. V lost 3 bases to trimming and J lost 3 bases, with 4 bases between them. The CDR3 nucleotides read TGTGCCAGCAGTTTCCTTACAGATACGCAGTATTTT. This sequence encodes CASSFLTDTQYF.

The table lists this clonotype with many counts. The J gene is TRBJ1-5, the V gene TRBV6-1; D not resolved. This CDR3 is built from 16 residues. Per the germline V gene, CDR1 is MNHNS and CDR2 is SASEGT. Trimming removed 5 bases from V and 2 bases from J, with 16 bases in between. This chain's CDR3 is CASSPRTPLGNQPQHF. The CDR3 coding sequence is TGTGCCAGCAGTCCCCGGACCCCGCTCGGCAATCAGCCCCAGCATTTT.

The chain has TRBV20-1 and TRBJ2-4, with 14 bases lining up with TRBD2. The CDR3 runs to 17 residues. V shed 6 bases and J 6 bases; nucleotides not matched to a gene: 13. Germline V lookup: CDR1 DFQATT, CDR2 SNEGSKA (reference sequence). CDR3 in DNA: TGCAGTGCCTCCGCATTGACTAGCGGGAGGGGGGGAAACATTCAGTACTTC. Protein sequence: CSASALTSGRGGNIQYF.

The chain has TRBV3-1 and TRBJ2-7, with 7 bases matching TRBD2. The DNA end is a closer match to TRBJ2-1, so the J assignment may be wrong. CDR3 size: 14 residues. Germline V gives CDR1 LGHDT, CDR2 YNNKEL (reference sequence). The CDR3 loop reads CASSQGAGYNEQFF. CDR3 nucleotide sequence: TGTGCCAGCAGCCAAGGAGCGGGGTACAATGAGCAGTTCTTC.

This clonotype was seen a single time. The chain combines TRBV7-9 with TRBJ2-7, with a weak D call TRBD2 (5 bases). The CDR3 sequence is 15 residues long. The V end was cut by 1 base, the J end by 1 base, with 11 bases between. From germline, CDR1 is SEHNR and CDR2 FQNEAQ (reference sequence). The CDR3 region is CASSLVPGSSYEQYF. In nucleotides, the CDR3 is TGTGCCAGCAGCTTAGTTCCGGGGAGTTCCTACGAGCAGTACTTC.

By sample share, this clonotype is medium-sized. The chain's CDR3 is CASSSSDRVVHNEQFF. CDR3 nucleotides: TGTGCCAGCAGTTCCTCGGACAGGGTCGTCCACAATGAGCAGTTCTTC. This chain joins TRBV28 and TRBJ2-1; 8 bases align to TRBD1. The germline CDR1 and CDR2 sequences are MDHEN and SYDVKM. This CDR3 has 16 residues. The V segment lost 4 bases and the J segment 5 bases; nucleotides outside the gene matches: 10.

This clonotype was seen many times. This sequence joins TRBV5-4 and TRBJ2-7; maybe TRBD1 (6 bases). CDR1 and CDR2 from the germline V gene are SGHNT and YYREEE (reference sequence). The CDR3 has 15 residues. V lost 2 bases and J lost 5, with 17 bases in between. The CDR3 region has the DNA TGTGCCAGCAGCTTCAGGGGTAGCAACCGAGACGAGCAGTACTTC. As protein: CASSFRGSNRDEQYF.

Worth noting for this clonotype: This could be a read error, since a much larger clone is one nucleotide away. DNA of the CDR3: TGCGCCAGCAGCTTGTTCGGGGGGCTTTCCTACGAGCAGTTCTTC. Translated: CASSLFGGLSYEQFF. The gene calls are TRBV5-1 and TRBJ2-7, with D perhaps TRBD2 (7 bases). The end of the DNA fits TRBJ2-1 better, so the J call may be wrong. The germline CDR1 and CDR2 sequences are SGHRS and YFSETQ. This CDR3 has 15 residues.

Sample share makes this clonotype medium-sized (0.01 to 0.1%). The CDR3 DNA sequence: TGTGCCAGCAGTGAAGACACGCAGTATTTT. Protein sequence: CASSEDTQYF. The chain recombines TRBV6-1 with TRBJ2-3; D gene unclear. V was shortened by 1 base and J by 9 bases, with 2 bases between the two germline ends. The CDR3 spans 10 residues. Germline-derived CDR1 and CDR2 are MNHNS and SASEGT.

The chain couples TRBV2 to TRBJ2-2; 9 bases fit TRBD2. Germline assignment: CDR1 SNHLY and CDR2 FYNNEI. The CDR3 is made up of 16 amino acids. V shed 6 bases, J shed 5 bases, and the junction held 10 bases outside the gene matches. CDR3 DNA sequence: TGTGCCAGCAGACCTCTAGCGGGACTCGCAACCGGGGAGCTGTTTTTT. Encoded protein: CASRPLAGLATGELFF.

This clonotype was observed at least ten times. This chain uses TRBV12-3 or TRBV12-4 with TRBJ1-1; D may be TRBD1 (5 bases). The ends were cut back, 6 bases at V and 2 bases at J, with 13 bases in the middle. The CDR3 loop spans 14 amino acids. The CDR3 protein is CASRSFGGNTEAFF. CDR3 in DNA: TGTGCCAGCAGATCTTTTGGGGGTAACACTGAAGCTTTCTTT.

The chain links TRBV12-3 or TRBV12-4 to TRBJ2-5; the match to TRBD1 covers 9 bases. The CDR3 sequence is 15 residues long. V shed 3 bases, J shed 5 bases, and the junction held 7 bases outside the gene matches. CDR3 residues: CASSLGGTGLETQYF. The CDR3 coding sequence is TGTGCCAGCAGTTTGGGTGGGACAGGGTTGGAGACCCAGTACTTC.

This chain uses TRBV7-3 with TRBJ2-1, with D tentatively TRBD1 or TRBD2 (5 bases each). Germline CDR1 and CDR2: SGHTA and FQGTGA. This CDR3 contains 16 residues. Trimming removed 2 bases from V and 4 bases from J, with 15 bases in between. The CDR3 is CASSLGDRDPYNEQFF. Here the CDR3 DNA reads TGTGCCAGCAGCTTAGGGGACCGGGATCCGTACAATGAGCAGTTCTTC.

The sample holds many counts of this clonotype. CDR3 sequence (DNA): TGTGCCAGCAGCTTCGGGGGGTCCGCCGAAGCTTTCTTT. Encoded protein: CASSFGGSAEAFF. The chain is built from TRBV7-3 and TRBJ1-1; perhaps TRBD1 as D (5 bases). V was trimmed by 3 bases and J by 8 bases, leaving 13 bases between them. Germline V gene lookup returns CDR1 SGHTA and CDR2 FQGTGA. This CDR3 has 13 amino acids.

A note on this clonotype: Since no conserved phenylalanine or tryptophan closes the CDR3, a read error is the likely cause. The DNA is left out, because the CDR3 cannot be placed on it with certainty; the CDR3 is given as TCRdb lists it. This chain's CDR3 is CASSISGGPQETQYFGA. J is TRBJ2-6 and V is TRBV6-1; the table's TRBD2 call for D was not verified on the DNA. The length of the CDR3 is 17 amino acids, counting both ends. CDR1 and CDR2 (germline): MNHNS, SASEGT.

This clonotype was seen many times. A much larger clone is a single base away; this may be a read error. V and J are TRBV7-3 and TRBJ2-7; 7 bases agree with TRBD1. The junction had 11 bases not matched to a gene; V was cut back by 5 bases and J by 7 bases. CDR3 length: 14 amino acids. Germline CDR1 reads SGHTA; CDR2 reads FQGTGA. The CDR3 sequence: CASSPDRERHEQYF. Here the CDR3 DNA reads TGTGCCAGCAGCCCCGACAGGGAGAGACATGAGCAGTACTTC.

This clonotype is termed medium-sized. The chain uses TRBV6-1 and TRBJ2-3, with 10 bases aligning to TRBD2. The CDR3 spans 17 residues. From germline, CDR1 is MNHNS and CDR2 SASEGT. Trimming at V came to 7 bases and at J to 2 bases, leaving 12 bases not matched to a gene. CDR3 in DNA: TGTGCCAGCATCCTCTCAGGGACTAGCGCGTCCACAGATACGCAGTATTTT. Its translation is CASILSGTSASTDTQYF.

The J gene is TRBJ1-2, the V gene TRBV7-2, with 11 nucleotides matching TRBD2. Judging by the DNA end, TRBJ2-1 fits better; the J call may be wrong. There are 16 residues in the CDR3. The V gene's germline CDR1 is SGHTA and CDR2 FQGNSA. The DNA of the CDR3 is TGTGCCAGCAGCTTAGCTAGCGGGAGGGACTACAATGAGCAGTTCTTC. Its protein is CASSLASGRDYNEQFF.

The chain is built from TRBV4-1 and TRBJ2-4; tentatively, D is TRBD2 (5 bases). The J call may not be correct, given that the DNA end is closer to TRBJ2-1. The CDR3 has 15 residues. The V gene's germline CDR1 is MGHRA and CDR2 YSYEKL. CDR3 DNA: TGCGCCAGCAGCCAAGTCGGGGTTTTGGCCAATGAGCAGTTCTTC. Translation gives CASSQVGVLANEQFF.